The 24 T cell receptor beta chains reported below all come from one sample, sequenced in a study of beta chain features in type 1 diabetes. TCRB transcripts that were expressed got sequenced, as all of the isolated RNA had been reverse transcribed. TCRdb's copy holds only in-frame clones and misses some; the assay was immunoSEQ multiplex PCR. The profile covers roughly 700,000 clones, with roughly an eighth appearing a single time and less than 0.025% taken by the ten largest. General observations from the study: People with Type 1 diabetes carried modestly yet significantly shorter TCRB CDR3s in all four CD4+ subsets.

Their antigens are not known. The sequencing sample was made of naive CD4+ T cells from blood. These receptors all stem from a man between 18 and 35 years old with type 1 diabetes.

This clone was seen more than once but under ten times. The V call is TRBV7-8, the J call TRBJ1-6, with D perhaps matching TRBD1 (6 bases). Trimming left V 1 base short and J 5 bases short, with 12 bases between. The CDR3 is made up of 16 amino acids. CDR1 is SGHVS, CDR2 FQNEAQ, per germline. For the CDR3, the DNA is TGTGCCAGCAGCTTAGAGGAGGGACACAATAATTCACCCCTCCACTTT. Translated, it gives CASSLEEGHNNSPLHF.

The chain employs TRBV27 and TRBJ1-1; 8 bases match TRBD1. Germline V gene data show CDR1 as MNHEY and CDR2 as SMNVEV (reference sequence). The CDR3 has 14 amino acids. The ends lost 6 bases at V and 3 bases at J; junction bases unmatched: 6. The CDR3 region is CASRQGAGDTEAFF. In nucleotides, the CDR3 is TGTGCCAGCAGGCAGGGGGCTGGGGACACTGAAGCTTTCTTT.

This clone has just a few counts. The same CDR3 also results from other DNA sequences found in this sample. The V and J genes are TRBV30 and TRBJ1-2; the D is unclear. The V gene's germline CDR1 is GTSNPN and CDR2 SVGIG (reference sequence). The CDR3 extends over 12 amino acids. Trimming removed 0 bases at V and 6 bases at J, with 8 bases between. In nucleotides, the CDR3 is TGTGCCTGGAGTGTAAGGCTCGATGGCTACACCTTC. Encoded protein: CAWSVRLDGYTF.

V gene TRBV27 combines with J gene TRBJ1-6; D not certain. CDR3 length: 13 amino acids. Germline V CDR1 and CDR2: MNHEY, SMNVEV (reference sequence). The V end was cut by 6 bases, the J end by 8 bases, with 11 bases between. CDR3 sequence (DNA): TGTGCCAGCAGCGGGCGGTTGGATTCACCCCTCCACTTT. Its translation: CASSGRLDSPLHF.

The chain links TRBV28 to TRBJ2-7; the match to TRBD1 covers 8 bases. The CDR3 runs 14 residues. CDR1 MDHEN and CDR2 SYDVKM come from the germline V gene. V was clipped by 7 bases and J by 7 bases; unmatched bases: 12. This CDR3 reads CASTRTGTPGEQYF. DNA for the CDR3: TGTGCCAGCACTAGGACAGGGACCCCCGGAGAGCAGTACTTC.

This clone appeared a few times. The V call is TRBV4-2, the J call TRBJ2-5; 8 nucleotides match TRBD1. J gave up 1 base and V 3 bases, and 4 bases lay outside the gene matches. The CDR3 loop spans 15 amino acids. Per germline, CDR1 LGHNA and CDR2 YNFKEQ. The chain's CDR3 is CASSHGQGPQETQYF. The CDR3 DNA reads as TGTGCCAGCAGCCACGGACAGGGTCCCCAAGAGACCCAGTACTTC.

The rearrangement uses TRBV11-3 and TRBJ2-3; D remains ambiguous. CDR3 length: 13 residues. The V and J ends lost 0 bases and 3 bases respectively, with 4 bases between them. Germline V CDR1 and CDR2: SGHNT, YENEEA. CDR3 protein: CASSLDRTDTQYF. CDR3 nucleotides: TGTGCCAGCAGCTTAGACAGGACAGATACGCAGTATTTT.

In this sample, this clone turned up a few times. The V call is TRBV7-9, the J call TRBJ2-6; TRBD1 or TRBD2 may be the D gene (5 bases each). Germline V gives CDR1 SEHNR, CDR2 FQNEAQ (reference sequence). Trimming left V 4 bases short and J 9 bases short, with 16 bases between. This CDR3 has 15 amino acids. CDR3 bases: TGTGCCAGCAGCTCCTACATCGGGGCCGACAACGTCCTGACTTTC. Amino acids: CASSSYIGADNVLTF.

This clone came up a few times. V usage is TRBV20-1 and J usage is TRBJ2-3, with D maybe TRBD1 (5 bases). The germline V gene encodes CDR1 DFQATT and CDR2 SNEGSKA (reference sequence). There are 11 residues in the CDR3. V shed 7 bases and J shed 5 bases, with 10 bases lying between them. The CDR3 DNA is TGCAGTGGCATTAGGGGAGATACGCAGTATTTT. The encoded protein is CSGIRGDTQYF.

A few counts support this clone. The rearrangement links TRBV4-1 to TRBJ1-4; 9 bases map to TRBD1. Trimming cost V 3 bases and J 8 bases; bases outside gene matches: 4. This CDR3 spans 14 amino acids. CDR1 is MGHRA and CDR2 is YSYEKL in the germline V gene. CDR3 DNA: TGCGCCAGCAGCCAGGGACAGGGTTTAGAAAAACTGTTTTTT. It encodes CASSQGQGLEKLFF.

The rearrangement uses TRBV28 and TRBJ2-7; the match to TRBD1 covers 7 bases. J gave up 7 bases and V 4 bases, and 13 bases lay outside the gene matches. Germline V gene sequence: CDR1 MDHEN, CDR2 SYDVKM. This CDR3 comprises 15 residues. In DNA form, the CDR3 reads TGTGCCAGCAGTTCGACCGACAGGGCCGCTTTGGAGCAGTACTTC. Its protein product is CASSSTDRAALEQYF.

The DNA for the CDR3 is TGCGCCAGCAGTGCGACAGGCTACGAGCAGTACTTC. The encoded protein is CASSATGYEQYF. The rearrangement joins TRBV5-1 to TRBJ2-7; TRBD1 is a possible D gene (6 bases). The ends were cut back, 5 bases at V and 3 bases at J, with 9 bases in the middle. Germline CDR1 and CDR2: SGHRS and YFSETQ. The CDR3 is 12 residues long.

V and J are TRBV30 and TRBJ1-4; TRBD1 aligns across 8 bases. Germline V gene sequence: CDR1 GTSNPN, CDR2 SVGIG (reference sequence). CDR3 length: 17 residues. The trim removed 0 bases at V and 0 bases at J, leaving 6 bases unmatched. The CDR3 bases are TGTGCCTGGAGTGTTTCTCGGACAGGGCCAACTAATGAAAAACTGTTTTTT. It encodes CAWSVSRTGPTNEKLFF.

This chain uses TRBV10-2 with TRBJ2-7; D ambiguous. The CDR3 is 12 amino acids. Trimming shortened V by 5 bases and J by 6 bases, and 11 bases separated the two germline ends. Germline V gene data show CDR1 as WSHSY and CDR2 as SAAADI. This CDR3 is CASSSRSGEQYF. The CDR3 region has the DNA TGCGCCAGCAGTTCGAGGTCAGGCGAGCAGTACTTC.

The J gene is TRBJ2-5, the V gene TRBV27; TRBD1 matches at 10 bases. The CDR3 runs to 15 residues. The germline V gene has CDR1 MNHEY and CDR2 SMNVEV (reference sequence). Trimming took 6 bases from V and 2 from J; bases not matched to a gene: 6. The chain's CDR3 is CASSQRQGAQETQYF. The CDR3 coding sequence is TGTGCCAGCAGCCAAAGACAGGGGGCTCAAGAGACCCAGTACTTC.

This clone was detected a few times. The J gene is TRBJ2-3, the V gene TRBV27, with a possible D match to TRBD1 (5 bases). This CDR3 spans 15 amino acids. CDR1 is MNHEY and CDR2 is SMNVEV in the germline V gene (reference sequence). Trimming removed 2 bases from V and 2 bases from J, with 11 bases in between. Here the CDR3 DNA reads TGTGCCAGCAGTTTACAAGGGGCCCACACAGATACGCAGTATTTT. Its protein product is CASSLQGAHTDTQYF.

This chain links TRBV19 with TRBJ1-1, with D possibly matching TRBD1 (5 bases). V was cut by 3 bases and J by 0 bases, with 11 bases left in between. CDR1 is LNHDA and CDR2 is SQIVND in the germline V gene (reference sequence). The CDR3 extends over 15 amino acids. The CDR3 here is CASSIPGPLNTEAFF. CDR3 sequence (DNA): TGTGCCAGTAGTATTCCGGGGCCTCTGAACACTGAAGCTTTCTTT.

This chain joins TRBV29-1 and TRBJ1-1; 9 bases line up with TRBD1. Germline V gene data show CDR1 as SQVTM and CDR2 as ANQGSEA. V was clipped by 7 bases and J by 4 bases; unmatched bases: 1. The CDR3 runs 11 residues. In DNA, the CDR3 is TGCAGCGGGACAGGGGCCACTGAAGCTTTCTTT. Protein: CSGTGATEAFF. The variable domain in full, completed from reference TRBV29-1 and TRBJ1-1, reads SAVISQKPSRDICQRGTSLTIQCQVDSQVTMMFWYRQQPGQSLTLIATANQGSEATYESGFVIDKFPISRPNLTFSTLTVSNMSPEDSSIYLCSGTGATEAFFGQGTRLTVV.

This chain joins TRBV6-1 and TRBJ1-1; D uncertain. Between the trimmed V and J ends, which lost 10 bases and 4 bases, there was a span of 13 bases. There are 12 residues in the CDR3. The germline gives CDR1 MNHNS, CDR2 SASEGT. This CDR3 reads CATEGWGTEAFF. CDR3 coding DNA: TGTGCCACCGAGGGTTGGGGCACTGAAGCTTTCTTT.

This clone turned up a few times. The CDR3 sequence: CRTGSYNEQFF. DNA for the CDR3: TGCAGGACAGGGTCCTACAATGAGCAGTTCTTC. The chain recombines TRBV20-1 with TRBJ2-1, with 7 bases identical to TRBD1. CDR1 is DFQATT, CDR2 SNEGSKA, per germline (reference sequence). This CDR3 contains 11 residues.

This rearrangement joins TRBV13 to TRBJ2-7; D gene unclear. Trimming cost V 3 bases and J 0 bases, with 9 bases left between them. Germline V CDR1 and CDR2: PRHDT, FYEKMQ (reference sequence). CDR3 size: 14 residues. The CDR3 is CASSFPLNSYEQYF. CDR3 nucleotide sequence: TGTGCCAGCAGCTTCCCCCTCAACTCCTACGAGCAGTACTTC.

This clone showed up just a few times. The chain carries TRBV5-6 and TRBJ2-1; no reliable D call. V was shortened by 4 bases and J by 6 bases, with 20 bases between the two germline ends. Germline loops: CDR1 SGHDT, CDR2 YYEEEE. This CDR3 region has 16 residues. CDR3 nucleotide sequence: TGTGCCAGCAGCCCTGACCCCGTAGCCTCGACCAATGAGCAGTTCTTC. This translates into CASSPDPVASTNEQFF.

This clone was counted between two and nine times. The V gene is TRBV5-4, the J gene TRBJ1-2; D is possibly TRBD1 (5 bases). Trimming pared 0 bases from V and 0 bases from J, leaving 15 bases between. CDR1 and CDR2 (germline): SGHNT, YYREEE (reference sequence). There are 17 residues in the CDR3. CDR3 sequence reads: CASSLARDGLSNYGYTF. The CDR3 DNA is TGTGCCAGCAGCTTGGCCCGGGACGGTTTATCTAACTATGGCTACACCTTC.

J is TRBJ2-7 and V is TRBV28, with D tentatively TRBD1 (6 bases). V dropped 6 bases and J dropped 0 bases, with 18 bases sitting between them. CDR3 length: 16 residues. The germline gives CDR1 MDHEN, CDR2 SYDVKM. The CDR3 DNA follows: TGTGCCAGCAGATCACCCTGGACAGAGAACTCCTACGAGCAGTACTTC. Protein product: CASRSPWTENSYEQYF.